Following are 8 T cell receptor beta chains from one sample sequenced in a study of control samples from healthy donors and cancer patients. The method was immunoSEQ multiplex PCR; TCRdb's version includes in-frame clones alone and lacks a portion of them. The data hold over 90,000 clones, with roughly 90% observed a single time. Sequencing was performed on PBMCs. The receptors were sampled from a man in his sixties with lung cancer.

The J gene is TRBJ2-4, the V gene TRBV4-1; tentatively, D is TRBD2 (5 bases). In germline, CDR1 is MGHRA, CDR2 YSYEKL. The CDR3 is made up of 13 amino acids. V lost 5 bases, J lost 0 bases, and 5 bases lay in between. Here the CDR3 reads CASSGLAKNIQYF. The CDR3 DNA follows: TGCGCCAGCAGCGGACTAGCCAAAAACATTCAGTACTTC.

V is TRBV5-8 and J is TRBJ1-1, with a weak D call TRBD1 (6 bases). V was cut by 0 bases and J by 5 bases, with 11 bases left in between. Germline V CDR1 and CDR2: SGHTS, YDEGEE. CDR3 size: 14 residues. The CDR3 region has the DNA TGTGCCAGCAGCTTGGGGGGACACTCGACTGAAGCTTTCTTT. Amino acids: CASSLGGHSTEAFF.

This sequence joins TRBV5-1 and TRBJ1-2; D may be TRBD1 (5 bases). This CDR3 spans 13 amino acids. Germline CDR1 reads SGHRS; CDR2 reads YFSETQ. V was pared by 5 bases and J by 8 bases, with 16 bases between. The CDR3 protein is CASSLGGPQGYTF. The CDR3 nucleotides read TGCGCCAGCAGTCTCGGGGGTCCCCAGGGCTACACCTTC.

The chain couples TRBV30 to TRBJ2-3, with D possibly TRBD1 on 5 matching bases. V was cut by 0 bases and J by 5 bases, with 15 bases left in between. The CDR3 totals 15 residues. The germline gives CDR1 GTSNPN, CDR2 SVGIG (reference sequence). CDR3 sequence (DNA): TGTGCCTGGAGTGTACAGGCTAACTTAGGAGATACGCAGTATTTT. Protein product: CAWSVQANLGDTQYF.

This chain uses TRBV29-1 with TRBJ1-2; perhaps TRBD1 as D (5 bases). The CDR3 sequence is 12 residues long. The V end lost 7 bases, the J end lost 4 bases, and 13 bases lay between the germline ends. CDR1 and CDR2 from the germline V gene are SQVTM and ANQGSEA. This CDR3 reads CSAPTASYGYTF. The CDR3 DNA is TGCAGCGCCCCGACAGCCTCCTATGGCTACACCTTC. Full variable domain (missing parts from reference TRBV29-1 and TRBJ1-2): SAVISQKPSRDICQRGTSLTIQCQVDSQVTMMFWYRQQPGQSLTLIATANQGSEATYESGFVIDKFPISRPNLTFSTLTVSNMSPEDSSIYLCSAPTASYGYTFGSGTRLTVV.

This chain joins TRBV4-1 and TRBJ2-3; no definite D call. Germline values: CDR1 MGHRA, CDR2 YSYEKL. V was clipped by 2 bases and J by 1 base, with 10 bases between them. This CDR3 contains 15 residues. The chain's CDR3 is CASSQSPGRTDTQYF. The CDR3 DNA reads as TGCGCCAGCAGCCAATCACCGGGCCGCACAGATACGCAGTATTTT.

This chain connects TRBV5-8 to TRBJ1-5; 8 positions agree with TRBD1. Germline CDR1 reads SGHTS; CDR2 reads YDEGEE. The CDR3 totals 15 residues. With 4 bases clipped from V and 7 bases from J, the junction kept 10 bases outside the gene matches. CDR3 sequence: CASSNQGAKEQPQHF. As DNA, the CDR3 is TGTGCCAGCAGCAATCAGGGGGCGAAAGAACAGCCCCAGCATTTT.

The DNA for the CDR3 is TGTGCCAGCTCACCACCGGCTGGGGCCAACGTCCTGACTTTC. Translated, it gives CASSPPAGANVLTF. This chain links TRBV18 with TRBJ2-6; no clear D. In germline, CDR1 is KGHSH, CDR2 LQKENI. The length of the CDR3 is 14 residues. V was shortened by 0 bases and J by 2 bases, with 2 bases between the two germline ends.